Each of the 2 T cell receptor beta chains below was sequenced from the same sample in a study of shared clonotypes between healthy human individuals. Data came from immunoSEQ multiplex PCR; TCRdb stores just in-frame clones and leaves some out. Of fewer than 1.8 million clones listed, approximately 98.5% were seen once; the top ten hold approximately 0.38%. The specimen was naive CD4+ T cells sorted from blood. The subset denotes: CD45RA+ positively selected. The receptors shown here come from a man aged 30-40 years in good health.

Comment on this clone: Mismatch with germline at one junction end may stem from a read error. The chain carries TRBV7-7 and TRBJ2-2; perhaps D is TRBD1 or TRBD2 (7 bases each). The CDR3 has 17 amino acids. Germline CDR1 is SSHAT and CDR2 is FNYEAQ (reference sequence). CDR3 amino acids: CASSLAGGAANTGELFF. DNA for the CDR3: TGTGCTAGCAGCTTAGCAGGGGGGGCCGCGAACACCGGGGAGCTGTTTTTT.

This clone was seen just once. The chain links TRBV2 to TRBJ2-7; TRBD1 is a possible D gene (6 bases). Germline V gene lookup returns CDR1 SNHLY and CDR2 FYNNEI. Trimming cost V 7 bases and J 3 bases, with 16 bases left between them. The CDR3 sequence is 14 residues long. Written as DNA, the CDR3 is TGTGCCAGCACCTTCCAGGGGACCCTCTACGAGCAGTACTTC. This codes for CASTFQGTLYEQYF.